The 26 T cell receptor beta chains below all came from one sample that was sequenced in a study of prognosis after radiotherapy for stage I lung cancer. Genomic DNA was subjected to two-round multiplex PCR for amplification of TCR beta CDR3. First-round PCR employed TRBV- and TRBJ-specific primers for each gene. TCRdb ran MiXCR on the multiplex PCR reads and lists one entry per CDR3 protein. This table holds 20,000 to 30,000 distinct CDR3 sequences, 30% found once. Specimen: PBMCs, collected before or after stereotactic body radiation therapy (not recorded which). The receptors come from a donor over 45 with non-small cell lung cancer.

A note on this clonotype: A single base separates this from a much larger clone, so it may be a read error. The genes are TRBV2 and TRBJ2-7; the D is unclear. Trimming took off 8 bases at V and 3 bases at J, with 8 bases between the two ends. Germline V gene sequence: CDR1 SNHLY, CDR2 FYNNEI. This CDR3 contains 11 residues. The CDR3 DNA sequence: TGTGCCAGCTTCAACTGCTACGAGCAGTACTTC. It encodes CASFNCYEQYF.

Note on this clonotype: A much larger clone lies a single base off, so this may be a read error. This rearrangement joins TRBV6-2 or TRBV6-3 to TRBJ2-5; TRBD1 agrees at 9 bases. Germline V lookup: CDR1 MNHEY, CDR2 SVGEGT. The CDR3 spans 14 residues. With 8 bases clipped from V and 5 bases from J, the junction kept 9 bases outside the gene matches. The CDR3 region is CASGRDRVYETQYF. The CDR3 DNA is TGTGCCAGCGGTAGGGACAGGGTCTACGAGACCCAGTACTTC.

This clonotype appeared many times. The chain joins TRBV5-1 to TRBJ2-5; 7 bases are shared with TRBD1. Germline V gene data show CDR1 as SGHRS and CDR2 as YFSETQ. J gave up 1 base and V 3 bases, and 0 bases lay outside the gene matches. There are 13 residues in the CDR3. CDR3 bases: TGCGCCAGCAGCTGGGACAGCCAAGAGACCCAGTACTTC. Protein: CASSWDSQETQYF.

The V and J genes are TRBV6-5 and TRBJ1-1; 7 bases fit TRBD1. V was clipped by 4 bases and J by 5 bases; unmatched bases: 7. The CDR3 spans 14 residues. Germline values: CDR1 MNHEY, CDR2 SVGAGI. CDR3 nucleotide sequence: TGTGCCAGCAGTTGGGCAGGGGGAAGAACTGAAGCTTTCTTT. This encodes CASSWAGGRTEAFF.

The chain links TRBV20-1 to TRBJ2-1; maybe TRBD2 (6 bases). Germline V lookup: CDR1 DFQATT, CDR2 SNEGSKA (reference sequence). The CDR3 is made up of 14 amino acids. Trimming took 6 bases from V and 2 from J, leaving 14 bases between them. The CDR3 loop is CSATTWRAYNEQFF. CDR3 nucleotides: TGCAGTGCGACCACATGGAGGGCCTACAATGAGCAGTTCTTC.

This clonotype occurred many times. The V gene is TRBV28, the J gene TRBJ1-1; 8 positions match TRBD1. The CDR3 covers 15 residues. The V and J ends lost 2 bases and 5 bases, in that order; junction bases with no gene match: 7. Germline V gene data show CDR1 as MDHEN and CDR2 as SYDVKM. Written as DNA, the CDR3 is TGTGCCAGCAGTTTAATCGGGACAGGAGGGACTGAAGCTTTCTTT. This translates into CASSLIGTGGTEAFF.

This clonotype was recorded many times. V gene TRBV20-1 combines with J gene TRBJ2-7; 7 positions agree with TRBD2. This CDR3 spans 15 amino acids. The ends lost 0 bases at V and 5 bases at J; junction bases unmatched: 10. Germline CDR1 and CDR2: DFQATT and SNEGSKA (reference sequence). The CDR3: CSARDLRTSPNEQYF. In DNA, the CDR3 is TGCAGTGCTAGAGATCTGCGGACTAGTCCCAACGAGCAGTACTTC.

This clonotype came up many times. The chain employs TRBV7-2 and TRBJ2-5; 11 bases are a match to TRBD2. V shed 0 bases, J shed 4 bases, and the junction held 4 bases outside the gene matches. The CDR3 has 16 amino acids. CDR1 and CDR2 from the germline V gene are SGHTA and FQGNSA. The DNA for the CDR3 is TGTGCCAGCAGCTTAGCCCTAGCGGGAGGTTTAGAGACCCAGTACTTC. Encoded protein: CASSLALAGGLETQYF.

As for this clonotype: Only one base separates this from a far larger clonotype, so it likely reflects a read error. The chain recombines TRBV6-5 with TRBJ2-2, with 7 bases matching TRBD2. The CDR3 runs 16 residues. CDR1 is MNHEY, CDR2 SVGAGI, per germline. V lost 5 bases to trimming and J lost 3 bases; unmatched junction nucleotides: 9. CDR3 bases: TGTGCCAGCAGTGCCCGTGGACTAGTATACACCGGGGAGCTGTTTTTT. It is translated as CASSARGLVYTGELFF.

This clonotype came up once. This rearrangement joins TRBV18 to TRBJ2-7; possibly TRBD2 for D (5 bases). The germline V and J ends were trimmed by 3 bases and 3 bases, with 12 bases remaining between them. The CDR3 has 14 residues. Germline CDR1 KGHSH, CDR2 LQKENI. CDR3 in amino acids: CASSPTSGYYEQYF. The CDR3 region has the DNA TGTGCCAGCTCACCCACTAGTGGCTACTACGAGCAGTACTTC.

A word on this clonotype: A much more abundant neighbour one base away suggests this may be a read error. This chain connects TRBV6-2 or TRBV6-3 to TRBJ2-4, with 12 positions matching TRBD1. The CDR3 consists of 16 residues. With V trimmed by 8 bases and J by 6 bases, 11 bases remained unmatched. CDR1 and CDR2 (germline): MNHEY, SVGEGT. The CDR3 spells CASGPGTGGSGNIQYF. CDR3 nucleotides: TGTGCCAGCGGTCCAGGGACAGGGGGCTCAGGAAACATTCAGTACTTC.

This clonotype has a count of ten or more. This sequence joins TRBV5-1 and TRBJ2-1; 10 nucleotides align to TRBD2. The germline V gene encodes CDR1 SGHRS and CDR2 YFSETQ. The CDR3 runs to 15 residues. V shed 4 bases and J 14 bases; nucleotides not matched to a gene: 15. CDR3 in amino acids: CASSQDSVAGGPKFF. The CDR3 DNA sequence: TGCGCCAGCAGCCAGGACTCGGTAGCGGGGGGCCCCAAGTTCTTC.

The sample holds many counts of this clonotype. V is TRBV30 and J is TRBJ2-6, with D tentatively TRBD1 or TRBD2 (5 bases each). Germline V CDR1 and CDR2: GTSNPN, SVGIG (reference sequence). The length of the CDR3 is 14 residues. V lost 4 bases, J lost 2 bases, and 9 bases lay in between. The CDR3 here is CAWMGDAGANVLTF. The CDR3 DNA is TGTGCCTGGATGGGGGACGCTGGGGCCAACGTCCTGACTTTC.

At least ten counts were recorded for this clonotype. This chain connects TRBV6-2 or TRBV6-3 to TRBJ1-2, with TRBD1 matching 9 bases. Germline assignment: CDR1 MNHEY and CDR2 SVGEGT. This CDR3 is 13 amino acids long. V was clipped by 2 bases and J by 6 bases; unmatched bases: 1. The CDR3: CASSYGTGNGYTF. CDR3 bases: TGTGCCAGCAGTTACGGGACAGGGAATGGCTACACCTTC.

This chain joins TRBV6-2 or TRBV6-3 and TRBJ1-1, with 9 bases aligning to TRBD1. V lost 0 bases and J lost 6; bases outside the gene matches: 8. The CDR3 sequence is 16 residues long. Germline V gene data show CDR1 as MNHEY and CDR2 as SVGEGT. The CDR3 DNA follows: TGTGCCAGCAGTTACTCCCGCGGGACAGGGCACGCTGAAGCTTTCTTT. Translating it yields CASSYSRGTGHAEAFF.

On this clonotype itself: With only one base between it and a far larger clone, this is likely a read error. The chain employs TRBV11-1 and TRBJ2-7; D not resolved. The assigned J gene may be wrong: the sequence end matches TRBJ2-1 better. The CDR3 has 14 residues. Germline V gives CDR1 SGHAT, CDR2 FQDESV (reference sequence). CDR3 protein: CASSLDVSHNEQFF. The DNA of the CDR3 is TGTGCCAGCAGCTTAGATGTGTCCCACAATGAGCAGTTCTTC.

In its sample, this clonotype was seen many times. This chain uses TRBV9 with TRBJ2-3; 9 bases agree with TRBD2. CDR3 length: 17 amino acids. Germline CDR1 reads SGDLS; CDR2 reads YYNGEE. The V segment lost 0 bases and the J segment 6 bases; nucleotides outside the gene matches: 11. In DNA form, the CDR3 reads TGTGCCAGCAGCGTAGATCCTCGCGGGAGGGCCTTCGATACGCAGTATTTT. Its translation: CASSVDPRGRAFDTQYF.

Many counts were recorded for this clonotype. The rearrangement uses TRBV15 and TRBJ1-3; D is uncertain. CDR1 is LNHNV and CDR2 is YYDKDF in the germline V gene (reference sequence). The V gene lost 5 bases and the J gene lost 2 bases, with 13 bases spanning the gap. The CDR3 covers 15 residues. CDR3 sequence: CATSPGWGTGNTIYF. The CDR3 DNA reads as TGTGCCACCAGCCCCGGGTGGGGAACTGGAAACACCATATATTTT.

This clonotype appeared a few times. The J gene is TRBJ2-5, the V gene TRBV6-1; the D is unclear. This CDR3 contains 12 residues. The germline V gene encodes CDR1 MNHNS and CDR2 SASEGT. V lost 4 bases and J 3 bases, leaving 6 bases between the germline ends. CDR3 nucleotides: TGTGCCAGCAGTGGGTGGGAAGAGACCCAGTACTTC. Translation: CASSGWEETQYF.

The chain links TRBV20-1 to TRBJ2-7; no clear D gene. The CDR3 runs 12 residues. Germline CDR1 is DFQATT and CDR2 is SNEGSKA (reference sequence). V was clipped by 3 bases and J by 6 bases, with 12 bases between them. CDR3 DNA: TGCAGTGCTAGCGCCACGGGTGGCGAGCAGTACTTC. Amino acid sequence: CSASATGGEQYF.

This clonotype was observed at least ten times. V and J are TRBV6-5 and TRBJ1-4; D ambiguous. The CDR3 sequence is 15 residues long. Germline assignment: CDR1 MNHEY and CDR2 SVGAGI. V was clipped by 0 bases and J by 4 bases, with 9 bases between them. CDR3 DNA: TGTGCCAGCAGTTACTCGTTAGGTATTAATGAAAAACTGTTTTTT. Its protein is CASSYSLGINEKLFF.

The sample holds many counts of this clonotype. The rearrangement uses TRBV27 and TRBJ1-1; D may be TRBD1 (5 bases). V shed 5 bases and J shed 0 bases, with 16 bases lying between them. The V gene's germline CDR1 is MNHEY and CDR2 SMNVEV (reference sequence). This CDR3 has 16 amino acids. DNA of the CDR3: TGTGCCAGCAGTCACAGGAGGCCGACTATGAACACTGAAGCTTTCTTT. This sequence encodes CASSHRRPTMNTEAFF.

The chain links TRBV7-7 to TRBJ2-1, with D possibly matching TRBD1 (5 bases). CDR3 length equals 12 residues. Trimming removed 10 bases at V and 10 bases at J, with 17 bases between. Germline assignment: CDR1 SSHAT and CDR2 FNYEAQ (reference sequence). CDR3 amino acids: CAIGHNTLEQFF. CDR3 nucleotides: TGTGCCATCGGACACAACACCTTAGAGCAGTTCTTC. The complete variable domain, with remaining parts taken from reference TRBV7-7 and TRBJ2-1, reads GAGVSQSPRYKVTKRGQDVTLRCDPISSHATLYWYQQALGQGPEFLTYFNYEAQPDKSGLPSDRFSAERPEGSISTLTIQRTEQRDSAMYRCAIGHNTLEQFFGPGTRLTVL.

This clonotype was recorded many times. The chain is built from TRBV27 and TRBJ2-6; D possibly corresponds to TRBD1 (5 bases). From germline, CDR1 is MNHEY and CDR2 SMNVEV (reference sequence). The CDR3 loop spans 15 amino acids. V dropped 5 bases and J dropped 4 bases, with 12 bases sitting between them. CDR3 DNA sequence: TGTGCCAGCAGTGCGACAGTTGGGGGGGCCAACGTCCTGACTTTC. Encoded protein: CASSATVGGANVLTF.

About this clonotype: A much larger clone lies one base from this, so it may be a read error. The rearrangement links TRBV5-1 to TRBJ1-3; a possible D gene is TRBD1 (5 bases). CDR1 is SGHRS and CDR2 is YFSETQ in the germline V gene. The CDR3 length is 15 residues. CDR3 loop: CASSFKGVSGNTVYF. As DNA, the CDR3 is TGTGCCAGCAGCTTTAAAGGGGTATCTGGAAACACCGTATATTTT.

There are many counts of this clonotype. This chain joins TRBV20-1 and TRBJ2-1, with a tentative D call TRBD2 (7 bases). Deletions cut 5 bases from V and 7 bases from J, with 18 bases between. Germline V gene data show CDR1 as DFQATT and CDR2 as SNEGSKA (reference sequence). This CDR3 contains 14 residues. CDR3 DNA sequence: TGCAGTGCTCTAGGGGGGGGCGCAAGGAATGAGCAGTTCTTC. Translating gives CSALGGGARNEQFF.